This passage covers 30 T cell receptor beta chains from one sample sequenced in a study of blood T cell repertoires in COVID-19. TCRdb's table, derived via immunoSEQ multiplex PCR, lists solely in-frame clones and lacks some. Of 150,000 to 200,000 clones in the sample, around four fifths are singletons; the top ten hold approximately 5.3%. The sequenced material came from PBMCs or T cells enriched from blood (not recorded which). The receptors originated from an older man who had been exposed to COVID-19.

This chain uses TRBV19 with TRBJ2-1; perhaps TRBD2 as D (6 bases). Germline V CDR1 and CDR2: LNHDA, SQIVND (reference sequence). V was pared by 4 bases and J by 5 bases, with 12 bases between. This CDR3 contains 14 residues. DNA of the CDR3: TGTGCCAGTAGTAGGGCCGGGAGAAACAATGAGCAGTTCTTC. Protein product: CASSRAGRNNEQFF.

This chain links TRBV19 with TRBJ1-6; TRBD1 agrees at 8 bases. This CDR3 contains 15 residues. Germline CDR1 and CDR2: LNHDA and SQIVND (reference sequence). The V segment lost 7 bases and the J segment 8 bases; nucleotides outside the gene matches: 10. For the CDR3, the DNA is TGTGCCAGTACCCCGGACAGGGCGGGGGATTCACCCCTCCACTTT. Protein product: CASTPDRAGDSPLHF.

The chain employs TRBV6-5 and TRBJ2-7, with 10 bases fitting TRBD1. The CDR3 is 15 residues long. The V segment lost 6 bases and the J segment 2 bases; nucleotides outside the gene matches: 7. Germline CDR1 is MNHEY and CDR2 is SVGAGI. The CDR3 loop reads CASSPRDRGPYEQYF. The CDR3 bases are TGTGCCAGCAGCCCCCGGGACAGGGGCCCCTACGAGCAGTACTTC.

J is TRBJ1-5 and V is TRBV29-1; no definite D call. V was cut by 6 bases and J by 3 bases, with 12 bases left in between. Looked up from germline, CDR1 is SQVTM and CDR2 is ANQGSEA. This CDR3 has 13 residues. The DNA for the CDR3 is TGCAGCGTCATAGAGTATTTCAATCAGCCCCAGCATTTT. Residues: CSVIEYFNQPQHF.

Here the CDR3 reads CASSPLGGTSHEQFF. For the CDR3, the DNA is TGTGCCAGCTCACCATTGGGGGGAACCAGCCATGAGCAGTTCTTC. V usage is TRBV18 and J usage is TRBJ2-1, with D tentatively TRBD2 (6 bases). Trimming took off 2 bases at V and 8 bases at J, with 16 bases between the two ends. The germline CDR1 and CDR2 sequences are KGHSH and LQKENI. The CDR3 totals 15 residues.

The gene calls are TRBV7-9 and TRBJ2-1; 12 bases line up with TRBD2. CDR3 length: 16 residues. From germline, CDR1 is SEHNR and CDR2 FQNEAQ (reference sequence). V shed 4 bases and J 8 bases; nucleotides not matched to a gene: 9. CDR3 region: CASSSPRLAGEDEQFF. The CDR3 nucleotides read TGTGCCAGCAGCTCCCCCAGACTAGCGGGGGAGGATGAGCAGTTCTTC.

This chain links TRBV15 with TRBJ2-1, with TRBD2 matching 9 bases. The CDR3 extends over 16 amino acids. Unmatched junction bases numbered 12, after V lost 5 bases and J lost 7 bases. In germline, CDR1 is LNHNV, CDR2 YYDKDF (reference sequence). This chain's CDR3 is CATSLGAGGPRNEQFF. The CDR3, as DNA: TGTGCCACCAGCCTGGGGGCGGGAGGGCCTAGGAATGAGCAGTTCTTC. Looking up the rest from reference TRBV15 and TRBJ2-1 gives the full variable domain: DAMVIQNPRYQVTQFGKPVTLSCSQTLNHNVMYWYQQKSSQAPKLLFHYYDKDFNNEADTPDNFQSRRPNTSFCFLDIRSPGLGDTAMYLCATSLGAGGPRNEQFFGPGTRLTVL.

The chain employs TRBV6-5 and TRBJ2-7; D is perhaps TRBD1 (7 bases). This CDR3 is built from 13 residues. V was cut by 6 bases and J by 5 bases, with 14 bases left in between. Germline CDR1 MNHEY, CDR2 SVGAGI. The CDR3 region has the DNA TGTGCCAGCAGGGAGGGACAGAACCACGAGCAGTACTTC. Translating it yields CASREGQNHEQYF.

The chain employs TRBV20-1 and TRBJ2-3; 9 nucleotides align to TRBD2. V was clipped by 3 bases and J by 2 bases; unmatched bases: 6. Germline loops: CDR1 DFQATT, CDR2 SNEGSKA (reference sequence). The CDR3 loop spans 15 amino acids. CDR3 bases: TGCAGTGCTAGTTTGGCGGGGGGGTACACAGATACGCAGTATTTT. It is translated as CSASLAGGYTDTQYF.

CDR3 in DNA: TGTGCCAGCAGCTCCGGACTAGCGGGTACCTACGAGCAGTACTTC. It is translated as CASSSGLAGTYEQYF. The chain has TRBV3-1 (or the pseudogene TRBV3-2) and TRBJ2-7; 11 bases match TRBD2. CDR1 LGHDT and CDR2 YNNKEL come from the germline V gene (reference sequence). The J segment lost 2 bases and the V segment lost 5 bases, leaving 5 bases of the junction unmatched. This CDR3 is 15 amino acids long.

The V gene is TRBV4-1, the J gene TRBJ1-4, with D perhaps TRBD1 (6 bases). The germline CDR1 and CDR2 sequences are MGHRA and YSYEKL. This CDR3 has 15 residues. Trimming removed 1 base at V and 7 bases at J, with 13 bases between. The CDR3 spells CASSQGSGVGEKLFF. The CDR3 DNA reads TGCGCCAGCAGCCAAGGGTCAGGGGTAGGTGAAAAACTGTTTTTT.

CDR3 coding DNA: TGTGCCAGCAGTGAAGCGGAGAGGTGGGGAGGAAATGAGCAGTTCTTC. Its protein is CASSEAERWGGNEQFF. The rearrangement uses TRBV6-1 and TRBJ2-1, with D possibly being TRBD2 (6 bases). CDR1 and CDR2 from the germline V gene are MNHNS and SASEGT. V gave up 0 bases and J gave up 7 bases, with 16 bases separating them. The CDR3 has 16 amino acids.

This chain connects TRBV3-1 (or the pseudogene TRBV3-2) to TRBJ1-3, with no clear D. V was cut by 4 bases and J by 1 base, with 5 bases left in between. The CDR3 runs 13 residues. Looked up from germline, CDR1 is LGHDT and CDR2 is YNNKEL (reference sequence). The CDR3 sequence is CASSPGSGNTIYF. The DNA of the CDR3 is TGTGCCAGCAGCCCGGGATCTGGAAACACCATATATTTT.

This clone was detected once. This chain connects TRBV7-9 to TRBJ2-1; a weak D match, TRBD2 (5 bases). This CDR3 contains 12 residues. Trimming removed 2 bases from V and 8 bases from J, with 7 bases in between. The germline CDR1 and CDR2 sequences are SEHNR and FQNEAQ (reference sequence). The CDR3 protein is CASSLTGYEQFF. The CDR3 region has the DNA TGTGCCAGCAGCTTAACGGGGTATGAGCAGTTCTTC.

V usage is TRBV7-9 and J usage is TRBJ1-6, with TRBD1 matching over 9 bases. In germline, CDR1 is SEHNR, CDR2 FQNEAQ (reference sequence). J was trimmed by 5 bases and V by 5 bases; bases with no gene match: 4. The CDR3 runs 15 residues. CDR3 in amino acids: CASSTGGGNNSPLHF. Written as DNA, the CDR3 is TGTGCCAGCAGCACAGGGGGCGGAAATAATTCACCCCTCCACTTT.

The chain joins TRBV11-3 to TRBJ1-1; D is unresolved. From germline, CDR1 is SGHNT and CDR2 YENEEA. V shed 2 bases and J shed 4 bases, with 8 bases lying between them. The CDR3 spans 13 residues. CDR3 region: CASSLFQSTEAFF. The CDR3 DNA reads TGTGCCAGCAGCTTATTCCAATCCACTGAAGCTTTCTTT. Together with reference TRBV11-3 and TRBJ1-1, the CDR3 gives the full variable domain: EAGVVQSPRYKIIEKKQPVAFWCNPISGHNTLYWYLQNLGQGPELLIRYENEEAVDDSQLPKDRFSAERLKGVDSTLKIQPAELGDSAVYLCASSLFQSTEAFFGQGTRLTVV.

The chain has TRBV6-2 or TRBV6-3 and TRBJ2-7, with 7 bases matching TRBD2. V lost 1 base to trimming and J lost 3 bases; unmatched junction nucleotides: 3. Germline CDR1 MNHEY, CDR2 SVGEGT. The CDR3 totals 14 residues. CDR3 sequence: CASSYLAGVYEQYF. CDR3 DNA: TGTGCCAGCAGTTACTTGGCGGGGGTCTACGAGCAGTACTTC.

The chain couples TRBV18 to TRBJ2-3; TRBD2 agrees at 10 bases. V shed 0 bases and J 3 bases; nucleotides not matched to a gene: 9. Germline values: CDR1 KGHSH, CDR2 LQKENI. The CDR3 is 18 amino acids. Here the CDR3 DNA reads TGTGCCAGCTCACCACCGGGTGATCTAGCGGGGGTGACAGATACGCAGTATTTT. Protein: CASSPPGDLAGVTDTQYF.

This clone has more than one count but fewer than ten. The chain employs TRBV7-2 and TRBJ2-5; 8 nucleotides agree with TRBD2. The trim removed 0 bases at V and 5 bases at J, leaving 2 bases unmatched. The CDR3 has 14 amino acids. Germline CDR1 SGHTA, CDR2 FQGNSA. CDR3 protein: CASSLATGGETQYF. The CDR3, as DNA: TGTGCCAGCAGCTTAGCCACGGGGGGGGAGACCCAGTACTTC.

The chain links TRBV4-1 to TRBJ2-7; 10 bases are shared with TRBD2. The CDR3 runs to 17 residues. Germline V gene data show CDR1 as MGHRA and CDR2 as YSYEKL. The V gene end was trimmed by 5 bases and the J gene end by 1 base; junction bases not matched to a gene: 11. CDR3 nucleotides: TGCGCCAGCAGCGCCCGATGGGAAGCGGGAGGGTCCTACGAGCAGTACTTC. Amino acid sequence: CASSARWEAGGSYEQYF.

The chain links TRBV6-2 or TRBV6-3 to TRBJ2-7, with D perhaps matching TRBD1 (5 bases). V was trimmed by 0 bases and J by 6 bases, leaving 12 bases between them. Germline CDR1 MNHEY, CDR2 SVGEGT. The CDR3 runs 14 residues. The CDR3 is CASSYSQGIPEQYF. The DNA for the CDR3 is TGTGCCAGCAGTTACTCGCAGGGTATCCCCGAGCAGTACTTC.

The chain has TRBV24-1 and TRBJ2-2; tentative D call: TRBD1 (5 bases). This CDR3 has 17 residues. Deletions cut 3 bases from V and 2 bases from J, with 15 bases between. CDR1 KGHDR and CDR2 SFDVKD come from the germline V gene. In DNA, the CDR3 is TGTGCCACCAGTGATCCTAAGGTAGACAGAAACACCGGGGAGCTGTTTTTT. This sequence encodes CATSDPKVDRNTGELFF.

The chain joins TRBV6-6 to TRBJ1-2; D is perhaps TRBD1 (6 bases). The V and J ends lost 8 bases and 6 bases respectively, with 22 bases between them. Germline V gene data show CDR1 as MNHNY and CDR2 as SVGAGI (reference sequence). This CDR3 contains 15 residues. CDR3 DNA sequence: TGTGCCAGCTCCTCGAGAGCAGGGGAAAGGAATGGCTACACCTTC. The encoded protein is CASSSRAGERNGYTF.

The chain uses TRBV19 and TRBJ2-7; TRBD2 might be the D (5 bases). The V and J ends lost 5 bases and 4 bases respectively, with 18 bases between them. CDR1 is LNHDA and CDR2 is SQIVND in the germline V gene (reference sequence). CDR3 length: 15 amino acids. The CDR3 here is CASSEGPQVTYEQYF. The CDR3 DNA sequence: TGTGCCAGTAGTGAGGGTCCGCAGGTCACGTACGAGCAGTACTTC.

V gene TRBV3-1 (or the pseudogene TRBV3-2) combines with J gene TRBJ1-1; D perhaps matches TRBD1 (5 bases). There are 14 residues in the CDR3. With 1 base removed from V and 7 bases from J, the gap between germline ends came to 13 bases. Germline CDR1 reads LGHDT; CDR2 reads YNNKEL (reference sequence). CDR3: CASSQVLLGGEAFF. Written as DNA, the CDR3 is TGTGCCAGCAGCCAAGTACTTCTGGGGGGTGAAGCTTTCTTT.

The CDR3 region has the DNA TGTGCCAGTAGTTCGGACAGGGTGAACACTGAAGCTTTCTTT. As protein: CASSSDRVNTEAFF. This sequence joins TRBV19 and TRBJ1-1; TRBD1 aligns across 8 bases. CDR1 and CDR2 from the germline V gene are LNHDA and SQIVND (reference sequence). The CDR3 consists of 14 residues. V was clipped by 5 bases and J by 0 bases; unmatched bases: 2. The whole variable domain, remainder taken from reference TRBV19 and TRBJ1-1, is DGGITQSPKYLFRKEGQNVTLSCEQNLNHDAMYWYRQDPGQGLRLIYYSQIVNDFQKGDIAEGYSVSREKKESFPLTVTSAQKNPTAFYLCASSSDRVNTEAFFGQGTRLTVV.

The chain combines TRBV30 with TRBJ1-6, with 8 bases matching TRBD1. This CDR3 has 18 amino acids. Germline lookup yields CDR1 GTSNPN and CDR2 SVGIG (reference sequence). V shed 4 bases and J 0 bases; nucleotides not matched to a gene: 11. The CDR3 is CAWNDWTGKTSYNSPLHF. The CDR3 coding sequence is TGTGCCTGGAACGACTGGACAGGGAAAACCTCCTATAATTCACCCCTCCACTTT. Variable domain in full (rest from reference TRBV30 and TRBJ1-6): SQTIHQWPATLVQPVGSPLSLECTVEGTSNPNLYWYRQAAGRGLQLLFYSVGIGQISSEVPQNLSASRPQDRQFILSSKKLLLSDSGFYLCAWNDWTGKTSYNSPLHFGNGTRLTVT.

This clone was found a few times. The V and J genes are TRBV11-2 and TRBJ1-2; TRBD1 might be the D (5 bases). The CDR3 is 13 residues long. Deletions cut 3 bases from V and 7 bases from J, with 12 bases between. CDR1 is SGHAT, CDR2 FQNNGV, per germline. CDR3 loop: CASSLGPGGGYTF. DNA for the CDR3: TGTGCCAGCAGCTTGGGGCCTGGCGGTGGCTACACCTTC. Looking up the rest from reference TRBV11-2 and TRBJ1-2 gives the full variable domain: EAGVAQSPRYKIIEKRQSVAFWCNPISGHATLYWYQQILGQGPKLLIQFQNNGVVDDSQLPKDRFSAERLKGVDSTLKIQPAKLEDSAVYLCASSLGPGGGYTFGSGTRLTVV.

The rearrangement links TRBV7-2 to TRBJ2-1; 7 positions match TRBD2. The CDR3 runs 11 residues. The ends lost 6 bases at V and 10 bases at J; junction bases unmatched: 3. Germline values: CDR1 SGHTA, CDR2 FQGNSA. This CDR3 reads CASRALAEQFF. CDR3 DNA sequence: TGTGCCAGCAGAGCACTAGCGGAGCAGTTCTTC. The full variable domain, its missing parts supplied by reference TRBV7-2 and TRBJ2-1, is GAGVSQSPSNKVTEKGKDVELRCDPISGHTALYWYRQSLGQGLEFLIYFQGNSAPDKSGLPSDRFSAERTGGSVSTLTIQRTQQEDSAVYLCASRALAEQFFGPGTRLTVL.

The chain links TRBV18 to TRBJ2-5, with a tentative D call TRBD1 (6 bases). This CDR3 is 15 amino acids long. V was trimmed by 3 bases and J by 3 bases, leaving 14 bases between them. Germline assignment: CDR1 KGHSH and CDR2 LQKENI. CDR3 DNA sequence: TGTGCCAGCTCACCCCGCCCCGGGACAAAAGAGACCCAGTACTTC. This encodes CASSPRPGTKETQYF.